This T cell receptor beta chain was recorded in a study of regulatory T cells in long-lasting Graves disease. General study findings and limits: The study found TRBV28, TRBJ1-2 and TRBJ2-5 favored in persistent disease.

Noted time point: newly diagnosed GD, antithyroid drugs for less than 3 months. PBMC RNA served as the TCR library source. For TCR beta, libraries came from iRepertoire HTBI primers and Arm-PCR of CDR3 regions. A single record per CDR3 protein comes from TCRdb applying MiXCR to the multiplex PCR reads. The data contain a few hundred thousand distinct CDR3 sequences, around 11% of them singletons. Germline loops: CDR1 MDHEN, CDR2 SYDVKM. This CDR3 contains 17 residues. Trimming took 2 bases from V and 1 from J, leaving 17 bases between them. The table lists this clonotype with many counts. Its antigen remains unknown. This sample also belongs to another study, concerning T cells in Graves' hyperthyroidism and ophthalmopathy. That paper adds: Peripheral blood also featured most of the thyroid clonotypes expanded above 0.001.

The origin of this receptor is a woman between 18 and 29 years old with Graves disease. V usage is TRBV28 and J usage is TRBJ2-5, with D tentatively TRBD2 (6 bases). The sample here was peripheral blood mononuclear cells (PBMCs), taken at new diagnosis, from a patient treated with antithyroid drugs. The DNA for the CDR3 is TGTGCCAGCAGTTTAGCCCGGGCTCGGACTACCCAAGAGACCCAGTACTTC. Translating gives CASSLARARTTQETQYF.